This record looks at one T cell receptor beta chain sequence and its context. V was clipped by 4 bases and J by 5 bases, with 6 bases between them. Looked up from germline, CDR1 is GTSNPN and CDR2 is SVGIG (reference sequence). CDR3 size: 12 residues. Some clones are missing from TCRdb's copy, which holds only in-frame ones; the method was immunoSEQ multiplex PCR. The sample yields about 52,000 clones, over 85% seen once. These data belong to a study of control samples from healthy donors and cancer patients. This sequence was found in a man between 25 and 39 years old in good health. V is TRBV30 and J is TRBJ1-6; possible D gene TRBD1, 6 bases. Source material: blood. CDR3 in amino acids: CAWNRDNSPLHF. The CDR3 DNA is TGTGCCTGGAACAGGGATAATTCACCCCTCCACTTT.